The clone carrying this TCR beta chain was seen at least ten times. As yet, its antigen is unknown. Repertoires were generated with immunoSEQ multiplex PCR, while TCRdb's copy carries only in-frame clones and drops some. The repertoire holds over a million clones, with 75% to 85% as singletons. The sample is drawn from a study of shared clonotypes between healthy human individuals. About the research overall: Three plates each covered CD4 naive and memory; CD8 naive two, CD8 memory one.

Caucasian adults living in Nashville, Tennessee, provided all samples. Findings and caveats of the study: As a rule, naive subsets had a larger estimated richness than memory subsets.

V lost 4 bases and J 7 bases, leaving 20 bases between the germline ends. There are 16 residues in the CDR3. The V gene's germline CDR1 is LGHNA and CDR2 YNFKEQ. The clonotype was recovered from a young man in good health. Some clones in this sample may be carry-over from other donors' samples. This rearrangement joins TRBV4-2 to TRBJ2-1; tentative D call: TRBD2 (5 bases). The source material was memory CD4+ T cells from PBMCs. Subset meaning: CD45RA-negative fraction. For the CDR3, the DNA is TGTGCCAGCAGCCGACGTGAGGAGGCGGGTGGGAATGAGCAGTTCTTC. This gives the protein CASSRREEAGGNEQFF.